This is a list of T cell receptor beta chains from one sample in a study of T cells in tuberculosis. Assay: immunoSEQ multiplex PCR; the TCRdb copy retains only in-frame clones and omits some. In the table there are fewer than 40,000 clones, 95% of which are singletons. The sequenced sample was PBMCs. The receptors stem from a donor aged 5 to 30 with latent tuberculosis or without tuberculosis infection. Both conserved end residues are part of each CDR3. The D gene is left open where the match is weak. Clone size is given for some rows only: seen once, a few or many times, or a class if the clone is expanded.

V gene	clone size	J gene	D gene	CDR3 protein	CDR3 DNA
TRBV27	.	TRBJ1-2	.	CASSLRENYGYTF	TGTGCCAGCAGTTTACGGGAAAACTATGGCTACACCTTC
TRBV27	.	TRBJ2-3	.	CASSFSPSTDTQYF	TGTGCCAGCAGTTTTTCCCCGTCCACAGATACGCAGTATTTT
TRBV11-2	.	TRBJ2-7	TRBD2	CASSLFGLAGTIYEQYF	TGTGCCAGCAGCTTATTCGGACTAGCGGGGACAATCTACGAGCAGTACTTC
TRBV14	once	TRBJ1-3	.	CASSQGGSSYPGNTIYF	TGTGCCAGCAGCCAGGGCGGGTCCTCATATCCCGGAAACACCATATATTTT
TRBV6-5	.	TRBJ1-5	TRBD1	CASSYSSQGAGQPQHF	TGTGCCAGCAGTTACTCGAGTCAGGGGGCAGGTCAGCCCCAGCATTTT
TRBV10-1	.	TRBJ1-1	.	CASSEARGAVEAFF	TGCGCCAGCAGTGAGGCCAGGGGTGCGGTTGAAGCTTTCTTT
TRBV25-1	.	TRBJ2-1	TRBD1	CASSAKDRVREYNEQFF	TGTGCCAGCAGTGCGAAGGACAGGGTTCGAGAGTACAATGAGCAGTTCTTC
TRBV7-9	.	TRBJ2-2	TRBD2	CASSFSGKTGELFF	TGTGCCAGCAGTTTTAGCGGGAAAACCGGGGAGCTGTTTTTT
TRBV11-2	.	TRBJ1-1	.	CASSLGRVNTEAFF	TGTGCCAGCAGCCTAGGACGGGTGAACACTGAAGCTTTCTTT
TRBV9	.	TRBJ2-7	TRBD2	CASSPSGNSYEQYF	TGTGCCAGCAGCCCCAGCGGGAACTCCTACGAGCAGTACTTC
TRBV10-3	.	TRBJ1-2	TRBD1	CAISPGFYRGEFGYTF	TGTGCCATCAGTCCCGGGTTTTACAGGGGGGAATTTGGCTACACCTTC
TRBV7-3	.	TRBJ2-1	TRBD2	CASSPGGSSYNEQFF	TGTGCCAGCAGCCCCGGGGGGAGCTCCTACAATGAGCAGTTCTTC
TRBV5-1	.	TRBJ1-3	TRBD1	CASSLGSAMTGRPGNTIYF	TGCGCCAGCAGCTTGGGCTCCGCCATGACAGGGAGGCCTGGAAACACCATATATTTT
TRBV29-1	.	TRBJ2-7	TRBD2	CSIGNGLAGGGEQYF	TGCAGCATTGGAAACGGACTAGCGGGAGGGGGTGAGCAGTACTTC
TRBV12-5	.	TRBJ2-3	TRBD2	CASGLTSVQSTDTQYF	TGTGCTAGTGGTTTGACTAGCGTCCAGAGCACAGATACGCAGTATTTT
TRBV7-6	.	TRBJ2-1	TRBD2	CASSWTSGRWNEQFF	TGTGCCAGCAGTTGGACTAGCGGGAGATGGAATGAGCAGTTCTTC
TRBV6-6	.	TRBJ1-2	.	CASSYSDGYTF	TGTGCCAGCAGTTACTCCGATGGCTACACCTTC
TRBV5-4	.	TRBJ2-1	.	CASSWALSNEQFF	TGTGCCAGCAGCTGGGCCCTCTCGAATGAGCAGTTCTTC
TRBV4-3	.	TRBJ1-2	TRBD1	CASSQDLERGLGYGYTF	TGCGCCAGCAGCCAAGATTTGGAAAGGGGGCTTGGCTATGGCTACACCTTC
TRBV7-3	.	TRBJ1-2	.	CASSLSPGDYGYTF	TGTGCCAGCAGCTTATCCCCGGGGGACTATGGCTACACCTTC
TRBV4-3	.	TRBJ1-2	.	CASSQDHSNAFAGYTF	TGCGCCAGCAGCCAAGATCATAGTAACGCGTTCGCTGGCTACACCTTC
TRBV5-1	.	TRBJ2-7	TRBD2	CASSLGVSSSGGTYEQYF	TGCGCCAGCAGCTTGGGAGTGTCTTCGAGCGGGGGAACCTACGAGCAGTACTTC
TRBV4-1	.	TRBJ1-4	.	CASSQDGLGNEKLFF	TGCGCCAGCAGCCAAGATGGCCTAGGAAATGAAAAACTGTTTTTT
TRBV5-6	.	TRBJ2-5	.	CASSQAGGATQETQYF	TGTGCCAGCAGCCAAGCCGGAGGGGCCACCCAAGAGACCCAGTACTTC
TRBV7-8	.	TRBJ1-5	TRBD1	CASSLDRGLGSNQPQHF	TGTGCCAGCAGCTTGGACAGGGGGCTAGGTAGCAATCAGCCCCAGCATTTT
TRBV6-1	.	TRBJ1-1	.	CASSESRRNTEAFF	TGTGCCAGCAGTGAAAGTAGGAGGAACACTGAAGCTTTCTTT
TRBV30	.	TRBJ2-7	.	CAWTSRGRGYEQYF	TGTGCCTGGACCAGTCGGGGGAGGGGGTACGAGCAGTACTTC
TRBV27	.	TRBJ1-5	.	CASRSGQYSNQPQHF	TGTGCCAGCAGATCCGGACAGTATAGCAATCAGCCCCAGCATTTT
TRBV5-5	.	TRBJ2-7	TRBD1	CASSPDRDEQYF	TGTGCCAGCAGCCCCGACAGGGACGAGCAGTACTTC
TRBV7-3	.	TRBJ1-1	.	CASSLTAGTEAFF	TGTGCCAGCAGCTTAACGGCGGGCACTGAAGCTTTCTTT
TRBV9	.	TRBJ2-7	.	CASSPGTGGSYEQYF	TGTGCCAGCAGCCCAGGGACCGGGGGTAGCTACGAGCAGTACTTC
TRBV6-5	.	TRBJ2-1	.	CASSRNREQFF	TGTGCCAGCAGCCGTAACAGGGAGCAGTTCTTC
TRBV15	.	TRBJ2-3	.	CATSRDYLTDTQYF	TGTGCCACCAGCAGAGATTACTTAACAGATACGCAGTATTTT
TRBV27	.	TRBJ2-2	TRBD1	CASTPRGQGWTGELFF	TGTGCCAGCACCCCCCGGGGACAGGGGTGGACCGGGGAGCTGTTTTTT
TRBV4-3	.	TRBJ1-2	.	CASSQDLPTMGGAGYTF	TGCGCCAGCAGCCAAGATCTCCCAACAATGGGGGGTGCGGGCTACACCTTC
TRBV5-6	.	TRBJ2-5	.	CASSLGRGTQYF	TGTGCCAGCAGCTTGGGAAGGGGGACCCAGTACTTC
TRBV5-6	.	TRBJ2-1	.	CASSWGQEGEQFF	TGTGCCAGCAGCTGGGGCCAGGAAGGGGAGCAGTTCTTC
TRBV2	.	TRBJ1-3	.	CASNIAGNTIYF	TGTGCCAGCAACATTGCTGGAAACACCATATATTTT
TRBV25-1	once	TRBJ2-2	TRBD2	CASSPGLAGEGTGELFF	TGTGCCAGCAGTCCGGGACTAGCGGGAGAAGGCACCGGGGAGCTGTTTTTT
TRBV19	.	TRBJ2-6	TRBD1	CASSQGASGVLTF	TGTGCCAGTAGTCAGGGGGCGTCGGGAGTCCTGACTTTC
TRBV20-1	.	TRBJ1-1	.	CSATYDTEAFF	TGCAGTGCTACCTACGACACTGAAGCTTTCTTT
TRBV2	.	TRBJ2-5	.	CASSDWGGLRETQYF	TGTGCCAGCAGTGATTGGGGGGGCCTGAGGGAGACCCAGTACTTC
TRBV6-5	.	TRBJ2-7	TRBD2	CASSSLADSYEQYF	TGTGCCAGCAGTTCCCTAGCGGACTCCTACGAGCAGTACTTC
TRBV13	.	TRBJ1-2	TRBD1	CASSYTSGTGGYGYTF	TGTGCCAGCAGCTACACATCCGGGACAGGGGGCTATGGCTACACCTTC
TRBV29-1	once	TRBJ2-1	TRBD2	CSVVGGEISYNEQFF	TGCAGCGTTGTCGGGGGGGAGATTTCCTACAATGAGCAGTTCTTC
TRBV7-2	.	TRBJ1-2	TRBD1	CASSLGQGSYGYTF	TGTGCCAGCAGCTTGGGACAGGGGAGCTATGGCTACACCTTC
TRBV13	.	TRBJ2-3	TRBD1	CASSLDRGSTDTQYF	TGTGCCAGCAGCCTAGACAGGGGCTCGACAGATACGCAGTATTTT
TRBV6-5	.	TRBJ1-2	.	CAATEGYGYTF	TGTGCCGCTACAGAGGGCTATGGCTACACCTTC
TRBV2	.	TRBJ2-7	TRBD1	CASSVGTVYEQYF	TGTGCCAGCAGTGTAGGGACAGTCTACGAGCAGTACTTC
TRBV5-1	.	TRBJ1-3	TRBD1	CASSLARGQGGNTIYF	TGCGCCAGCAGCTTAGCTCGGGGACAGGGTGGAAACACCATATATTTT
TRBV10-3	.	TRBJ1-2	.	CAIGGNDGYTF	TGTGCCATCGGAGGGAACGATGGCTACACCTTC
TRBV7-2	few	TRBJ1-1	.	CASSLARGAGTEAFF	TGTGCCAGCAGCTTAGCGCGGGGCGCGGGGACTGAAGCTTTCTTT
TRBV21-1	once	TRBJ2-3	.	CASSKVIREENTDTQYF	TGTGCCAGCAGCAAAGTCATAAGGGAGGAAAACACAGATACGCAGTATTTT